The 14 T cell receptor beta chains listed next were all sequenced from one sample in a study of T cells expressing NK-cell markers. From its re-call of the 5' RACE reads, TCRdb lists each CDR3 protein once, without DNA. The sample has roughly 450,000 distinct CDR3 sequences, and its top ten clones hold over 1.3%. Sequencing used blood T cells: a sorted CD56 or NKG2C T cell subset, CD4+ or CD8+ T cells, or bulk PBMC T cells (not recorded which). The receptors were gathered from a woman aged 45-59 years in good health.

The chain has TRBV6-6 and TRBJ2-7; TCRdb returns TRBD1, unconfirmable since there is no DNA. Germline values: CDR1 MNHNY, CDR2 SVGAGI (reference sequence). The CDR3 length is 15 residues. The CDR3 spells CASSYPGEGAYEQYF.

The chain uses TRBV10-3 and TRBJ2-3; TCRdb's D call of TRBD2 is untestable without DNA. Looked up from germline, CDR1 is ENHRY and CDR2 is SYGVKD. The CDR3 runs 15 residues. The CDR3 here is CAISGLAGGPDTQYF.

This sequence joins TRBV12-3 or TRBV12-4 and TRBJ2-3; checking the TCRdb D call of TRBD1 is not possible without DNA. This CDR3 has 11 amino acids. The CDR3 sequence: CASRLGQGEYF.

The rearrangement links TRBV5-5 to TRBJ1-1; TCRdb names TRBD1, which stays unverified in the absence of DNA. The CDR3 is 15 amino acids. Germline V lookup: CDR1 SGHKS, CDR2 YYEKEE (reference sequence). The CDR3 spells CASSHSWGTNIEAFF. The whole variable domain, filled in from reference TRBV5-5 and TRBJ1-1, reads DAGVTQSPTHLIKTRGQQVTLRCSPISGHKSVSWYQQVLGQGPQFIFQYYEKEERGRGNFPDRFSARQFPNYSSELNVNALLLGDSALYLCASSHSWGTNIEAFFGQGTRLTVV.

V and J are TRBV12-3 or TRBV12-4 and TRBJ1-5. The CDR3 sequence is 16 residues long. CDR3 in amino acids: CASSLILSSDNQPQHF.

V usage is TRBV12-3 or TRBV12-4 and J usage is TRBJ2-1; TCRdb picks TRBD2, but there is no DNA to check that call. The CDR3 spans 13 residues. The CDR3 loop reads CASSLSSETEQFF.

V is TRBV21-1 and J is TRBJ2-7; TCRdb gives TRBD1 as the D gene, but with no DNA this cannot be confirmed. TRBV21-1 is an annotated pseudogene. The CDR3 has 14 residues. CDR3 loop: CASPPETGRYEQYF.

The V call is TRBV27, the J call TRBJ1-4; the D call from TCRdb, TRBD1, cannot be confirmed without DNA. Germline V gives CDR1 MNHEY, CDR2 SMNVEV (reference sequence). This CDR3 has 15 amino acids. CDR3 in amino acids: CASSPETPSRQKLFF.

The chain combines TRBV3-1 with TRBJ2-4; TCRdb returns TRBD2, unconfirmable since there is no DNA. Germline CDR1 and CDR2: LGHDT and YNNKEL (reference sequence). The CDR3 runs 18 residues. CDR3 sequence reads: CASSQDLRSEGGLNIQYF.

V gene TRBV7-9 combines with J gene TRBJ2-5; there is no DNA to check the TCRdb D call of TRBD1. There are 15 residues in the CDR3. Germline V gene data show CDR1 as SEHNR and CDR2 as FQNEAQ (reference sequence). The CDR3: CASSAGQGVAETQYF.

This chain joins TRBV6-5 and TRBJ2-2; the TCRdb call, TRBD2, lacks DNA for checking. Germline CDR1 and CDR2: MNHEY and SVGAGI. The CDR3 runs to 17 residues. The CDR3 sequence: CASAQSGAGRPPGELFF.

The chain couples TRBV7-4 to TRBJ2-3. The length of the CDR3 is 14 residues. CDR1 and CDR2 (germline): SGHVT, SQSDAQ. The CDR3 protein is CASSFIDSTDTQYF.

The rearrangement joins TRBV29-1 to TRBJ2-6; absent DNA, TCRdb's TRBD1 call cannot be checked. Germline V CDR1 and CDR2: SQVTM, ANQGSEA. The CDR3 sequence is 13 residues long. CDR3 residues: CSAGVLGANVLTF.

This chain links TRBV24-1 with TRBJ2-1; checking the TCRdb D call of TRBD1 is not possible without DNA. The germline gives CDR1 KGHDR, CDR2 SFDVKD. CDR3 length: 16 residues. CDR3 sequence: CATKDAGVGSSNEQFF.